This is a list of T cell receptor beta chains from one sample in a study of response to subunit inactivated influenza vaccine. TCRdb reprocessed the RT-PCR reads via MiXCR and lists one record per CDR3 protein. This repertoire shows 800,000 or so distinct CDR3 sequences, around 21% found once; its top ten account for 10%. The sample consisted of PBMCs from blood, taken roughly 5 days after vaccination. The receptor set was obtained from a man aged 50 to 60 who received an inactivated influenza vaccine. Each CDR3 is given with its conserved first and last residue. A D gene is named only where the DNA matches it firmly. Clone size is stated in some rows and not others, as once, few, many or a class when expanded.

j_gene	d_gene	v_gene	len	abundance	CDR3nt	CDR3aa
TRBJ2-1	TRBD2	TRBV15	15	.	TGTGCCACCAGCGCGGGACTAGCGGCTTACAATGGGCAGTTCTTC	CATSAGLAAYNGQFF
TRBJ1-1	.	TRBV19	15	.	TGTGCCAGTAGTTCTTCAGCGCCATTGAACACTGAAGCTTTCTTT	CASSSSAPLNTEAFF
TRBJ2-1	TRBD1	TRBV6-2/TRBV6-3	15	.	TGTGCCAGCAGTTACGGTCCAGGGGGTTACAATGAGCAGTTCTTC	CASSYGPGGYNEQFF
TRBJ2-5	.	TRBV7-8	14	few	TGTGCCAGCAGCTACAGGGTCAGAGAAGAGACCCAGTACTTC	CASSYRVREETQYF
TRBJ2-7	TRBD1	TRBV6-2/TRBV6-3	15	.	TGTGCCAGCAGTCAGCAGGGGGCGGCCTCCTACGAGCAGTACTTC	CASSQQGAASYEQYF
TRBJ2-3	TRBD1	TRBV27	15	.	TGTGCCAGCGGCCGAGAGATCTACAGGGGGACCCTGCAGTATTTT	CASGREIYRGTLQYF
TRBJ1-1	.	TRBV7-9	15	.	TGTGCCAGCAGCTTAGGTTCCCCCCGGGCCACTGAAGCTTTCTTT	CASSLGSPRATEAFF
TRBJ2-7	.	TRBV7-3	14	.	TGTGCCAGCAGCTCGGACAGCAATAAAGGGGAGCAGTACTTC	CASSSDSNKGEQYF
TRBJ2-7	TRBD2	TRBV9	15	few	TGTGCCAGCAGCGTCGTCGGGACTAGCGGGGCCGAGCAGTACTTC	CASSVVGTSGAEQYF
TRBJ2-5	.	TRBV20-1	13	.	TGCAGTGCTAGATCCGAGGATCAAGAGACCCAGTACTTC	CSARSEDQETQYF
TRBJ2-7	.	TRBV6-1	14	.	TGTTCCACCCGACGGGGGACAAGAAGCTACGAGCAGTACTTC	CSTRRGTRSYEQYF
TRBJ2-7	.	TRBV4-3	16	.	TGCGCCAGCAGCCAAGAATCCGGGAGAGGGTCCTACGAGCAGTACTTC	CASSQESGRGSYEQYF
TRBJ2-2	.	TRBV20-1	13	many	TGCAGTGCTAGACAGGGGAACACCGGGGAGCTGTTTTTT	CSARQGNTGELFF